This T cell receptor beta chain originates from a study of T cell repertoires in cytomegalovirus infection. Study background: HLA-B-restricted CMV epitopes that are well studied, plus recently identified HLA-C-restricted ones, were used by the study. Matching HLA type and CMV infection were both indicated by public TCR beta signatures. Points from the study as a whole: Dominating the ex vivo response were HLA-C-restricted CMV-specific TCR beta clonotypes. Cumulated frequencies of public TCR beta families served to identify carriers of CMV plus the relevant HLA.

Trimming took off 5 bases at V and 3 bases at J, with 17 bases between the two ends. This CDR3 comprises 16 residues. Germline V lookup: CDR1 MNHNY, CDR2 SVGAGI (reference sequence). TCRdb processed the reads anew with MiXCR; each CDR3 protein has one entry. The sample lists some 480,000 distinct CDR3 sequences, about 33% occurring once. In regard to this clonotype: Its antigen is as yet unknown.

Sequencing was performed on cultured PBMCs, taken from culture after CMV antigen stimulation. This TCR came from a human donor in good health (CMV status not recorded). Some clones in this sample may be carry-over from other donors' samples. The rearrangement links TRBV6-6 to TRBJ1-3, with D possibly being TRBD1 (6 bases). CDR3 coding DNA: TGTGCCAGCAGTAAAAAACAGGGAGTCGGTGGAAACACCATATATTTT. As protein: CASSKKQGVGGNTIYF.